Listed below are T cell receptor beta chains from one sample, sequenced in a study of cytomegalovirus exposure and HLA in healthy donors. Only in-frame clones appear in the TCRdb table, and some are missing; sequencing was by immunoSEQ multiplex PCR. The table lists a few hundred thousand clones, approximately 80% of them singletons, with 2.9% in the top ten. Sequenced: PBMCs. The receptor set was obtained from a man aged 25-40 years in good health and CMV-seronegative. The CDR3 runs from the conserved cysteine through the conserved F or W. Each record gives: D gene, V gene, J gene, clone size, CDR3 DNA, CDR3 protein. A D gene is named only where the DNA matches it firmly. Clone size is stated in some rows and not others, as once, few, many or a class when expanded.

d_gene: TRBD1; v_gene: TRBV2; j_gene: TRBJ2-3; abundance: NA; CDR3nt: TGTGCCAGCACACTCGACAGGGGGAAAACAGATACGCAGTATTTT; CDR3aa: CASTLDRGKTDTQYF
d_gene: NA; v_gene: TRBV5-1; j_gene: TRBJ2-7; abundance: NA; CDR3nt: TGCGCCAGCAGCATCTTGGGGGGCTCCTACGAGCAGTACTTC; CDR3aa: CASSILGGSYEQYF
d_gene: TRBD2; v_gene: TRBV5-6; j_gene: TRBJ2-1; abundance: NA; CDR3nt: TGTGCCAGCAGCCCCAGGGGAGCGGGGGGCCGGCATGAGCAGTTCTTC; CDR3aa: CASSPRGAGGRHEQFF
d_gene: NA; v_gene: TRBV6-4; j_gene: TRBJ2-3; abundance: NA; CDR3nt: TGTGCCAGCAGTGCCTCTTGGCAGAGCACAGATACGCAGTATTTT; CDR3aa: CASSASWQSTDTQYF
d_gene: NA; v_gene: TRBV5-1; j_gene: TRBJ1-2; abundance: NA; CDR3nt: TGCGCCAGCAGCTCCGGACAGCAACCATATAACTATGGCTACACCTTC; CDR3aa: CASSSGQQPYNYGYTF
d_gene: TRBD1; v_gene: TRBV6-6; j_gene: TRBJ1-4; abundance: NA; CDR3nt: TGTGCCAGCAGTTACCCTAGACAGGGAGCTAATGAAAAACTGTTTTTT; CDR3aa: CASSYPRQGANEKLFF
d_gene: NA; v_gene: TRBV19; j_gene: TRBJ2-7; abundance: NA; CDR3nt: TGTGCCACGTCGGCCCGGTCAGGGCTCGAGCAGTACTTC; CDR3aa: CATSARSGLEQYF
d_gene: TRBD2; v_gene: TRBV6-1; j_gene: TRBJ2-7; abundance: few; CDR3nt: TGTGCCAGCAGTGAAGTGTGGGGGGGGTGGAGACACTTC; CDR3aa: CASSEVWGGWRHF
d_gene: NA; v_gene: TRBV28; j_gene: TRBJ2-3; abundance: NA; CDR3nt: TGTGCCAGCAGTTTAGTTACAGGAGATACGCAGTATTTT; CDR3aa: CASSLVTGDTQYF
d_gene: NA; v_gene: TRBV9; j_gene: TRBJ1-1; abundance: NA; CDR3nt: TGTGCCAGCAGCGTAGGAGGGATGGGCAGCTTGAACACTGAAGCTTTCTTT; CDR3aa: CASSVGGMGSLNTEAFF
d_gene: NA; v_gene: TRBV5-4; j_gene: TRBJ2-3; abundance: NA; CDR3nt: TGTGCCAGCAGCTTGCTCACAGATACGCAGTATTTT; CDR3aa: CASSLLTDTQYF
d_gene: NA; v_gene: TRBV14; j_gene: TRBJ2-1; abundance: NA; CDR3nt: TGTGCCAGCAGCCCATTCCAGGGCCTCTCCTACAATGAGCAGTTCTTC; CDR3aa: CASSPFQGLSYNEQFF
d_gene: TRBD1; v_gene: TRBV29-1; j_gene: TRBJ2-2; abundance: NA; CDR3nt: TGCAGCATAATGGGACAGAGGAACACCGGGGAGCTGTTTTTT; CDR3aa: CSIMGQRNTGELFF
d_gene: NA; v_gene: TRBV27; j_gene: TRBJ1-1; abundance: NA; CDR3nt: TGTGCCAGCAGACAGGCGGACAGTACGTCTGAAGCTTTCTTT; CDR3aa: CASRQADSTSEAFF
d_gene: TRBD1; v_gene: TRBV5-4; j_gene: TRBJ1-2; abundance: NA; CDR3nt: TGTGCCAGCAGCTTGGGGACTGGGACAGGGGTGGATGGCTACACCTTC; CDR3aa: CASSLGTGTGVDGYTF
d_gene: TRBD1; v_gene: TRBV6-1; j_gene: TRBJ1-1; abundance: NA; CDR3nt: TGTGCCAGCAGTAGCCGGACAGGGACCGACACTGAAGCTTTCTTT; CDR3aa: CASSSRTGTDTEAFF
d_gene: NA; v_gene: TRBV7-9; j_gene: TRBJ2-7; abundance: NA; CDR3nt: TGTGCCAGCAGTCGATCCACCGGGACACTCCTCCCCTACGAGCAGTACTTC; CDR3aa: CASSRSTGTLLPYEQYF
d_gene: NA; v_gene: TRBV5-6; j_gene: TRBJ2-7; abundance: few; CDR3nt: TGTGCCAGCAGCTGGGACAAATACGAGCAGTACTTC; CDR3aa: CASSWDKYEQYF
d_gene: NA; v_gene: TRBV2; j_gene: TRBJ2-7; abundance: NA; CDR3nt: TGTGCCAGCAGTGTGACAGCCGAGCAGTACTTC; CDR3aa: CASSVTAEQYF
d_gene: NA; v_gene: TRBV5-1; j_gene: TRBJ2-5; abundance: NA; CDR3nt: TGCGCCAGCAGCTCAATGTGGACCCAGTACTTC; CDR3aa: CASSSMWTQYF
d_gene: TRBD1; v_gene: TRBV27; j_gene: TRBJ1-2; abundance: NA; CDR3nt: TGTGCCAGCAGTTTTACACCCCGGGACAGGGGGCGTGACGGCTACACCTTC; CDR3aa: CASSFTPRDRGRDGYTF
d_gene: NA; v_gene: TRBV2; j_gene: TRBJ1-5; abundance: NA; CDR3nt: TGTGCCAGCAGAGGTCCCGGGAATAGCAATCAGCCCCAGCATTTT; CDR3aa: CASRGPGNSNQPQHF
d_gene: TRBD1; v_gene: TRBV27; j_gene: TRBJ1-2; abundance: NA; CDR3nt: TGTGCCAGCAGGACAGGGGGTAACTATGGCTACACCTTC; CDR3aa: CASRTGGNYGYTF
d_gene: NA; v_gene: TRBV6-5; j_gene: TRBJ1-5; abundance: NA; CDR3nt: TGTGCCAGCAGTTCCCGGTTATCCCAGGCGGGGCAGCCCCAGCATTTT; CDR3aa: CASSSRLSQAGQPQHF
d_gene: TRBD1; v_gene: TRBV18; j_gene: TRBJ1-3; abundance: NA; CDR3nt: TGTGCCAGCTCATCGGGACAGGGGGCGTCTGGAAACACCATATATTTT; CDR3aa: CASSSGQGASGNTIYF
d_gene: TRBD1; v_gene: TRBV19; j_gene: TRBJ1-4; abundance: NA; CDR3nt: TGTGCCAGTAGTATCGGACAGGGGGCAAAACTGTTTTTT; CDR3aa: CASSIGQGAKLFF
d_gene: NA; v_gene: TRBV9; j_gene: TRBJ2-3; abundance: NA; CDR3nt: TGTGCCAGCAAAGAAACTACCTTTCTTAGCACAGATACGCAGTATTTT; CDR3aa: CASKETTFLSTDTQYF